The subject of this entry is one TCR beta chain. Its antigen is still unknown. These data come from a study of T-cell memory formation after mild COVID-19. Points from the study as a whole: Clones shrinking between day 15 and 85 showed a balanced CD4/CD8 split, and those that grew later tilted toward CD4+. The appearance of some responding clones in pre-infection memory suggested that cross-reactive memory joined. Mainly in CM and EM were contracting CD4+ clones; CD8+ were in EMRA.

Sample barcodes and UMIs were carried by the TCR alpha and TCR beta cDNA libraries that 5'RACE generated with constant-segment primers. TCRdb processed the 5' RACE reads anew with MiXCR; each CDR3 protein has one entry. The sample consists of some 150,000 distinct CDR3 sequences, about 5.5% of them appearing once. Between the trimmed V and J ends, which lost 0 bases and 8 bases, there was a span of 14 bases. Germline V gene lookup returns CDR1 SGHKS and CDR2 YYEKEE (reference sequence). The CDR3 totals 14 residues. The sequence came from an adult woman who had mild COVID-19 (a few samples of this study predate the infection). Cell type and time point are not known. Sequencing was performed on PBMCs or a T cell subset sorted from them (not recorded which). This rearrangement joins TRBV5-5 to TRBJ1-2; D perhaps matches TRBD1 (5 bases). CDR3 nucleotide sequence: TGTGCCAGCAGCTTGGATGGGGGAGCGGTCGGCTACACCTTC. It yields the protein CASSLDGGAVGYTF. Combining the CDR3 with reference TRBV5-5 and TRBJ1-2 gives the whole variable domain DAGVTQSPTHLIKTRGQQVTLRCSPISGHKSVSWYQQVLGQGPQFIFQYYEKEERGRGNFPDRFSARQFPNYSSELNVNALLLGDSALYLCASSLDGGAVGYTFGSGTRLTVV.